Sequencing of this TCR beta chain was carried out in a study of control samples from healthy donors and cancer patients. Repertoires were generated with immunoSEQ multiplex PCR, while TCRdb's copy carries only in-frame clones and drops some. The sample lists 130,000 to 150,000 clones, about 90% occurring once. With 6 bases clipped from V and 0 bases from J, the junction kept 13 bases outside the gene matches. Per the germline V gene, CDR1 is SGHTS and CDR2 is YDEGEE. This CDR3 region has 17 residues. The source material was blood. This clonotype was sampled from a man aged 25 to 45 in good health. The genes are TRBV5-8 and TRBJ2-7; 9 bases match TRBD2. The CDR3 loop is CASTVGLAIFDSYEQYF. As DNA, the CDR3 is TGTGCCAGCACCGTGGGACTAGCTATCTTTGACTCCTACGAGCAGTACTTC.